Described below is a single T cell receptor beta chain sequence and its context. This sample was included in a study of blood T cell repertoires in COVID-19. Looking at the study overall: The United States, Italy and Spain were the sources of the acute and convalescent COVID-19 samples. T cells, B-cell-depleted T cells, or PBMCs provided the cDNA or gDNA that served as material.

Seattle enrolled patients during active infection and tracked them longitudinally. Under the authors' procedure: Reference gene primer amplification yielded estimated nucleated cell counts. Only in-frame clones appear in the TCRdb table, and some are missing; sequencing was by immunoSEQ multiplex PCR. V, J and clone size are taken as reported in that table, and D and trimming were inferred from the DNA itself. Of some 270,000 clones detected, around 82% appear once; the ten largest clones hold approximately 15%. CDR3 size: 15 residues. Looked up from germline, CDR1 is SGDLS and CDR2 is YYNGEE. After removal of 5 bases from V and 1 base from J, the junction contained 9 bases not matched to a gene.

J is TRBJ2-7 and V is TRBV9, with 7 positions matching TRBD2. This receptor was obtained from an older person with COVID-19, enrolled during active disease. The sample was peripheral blood. Written as DNA, the CDR3 is TGTGCCAGCAGTAATGGTGGGCGGGAGTCCTACGAGCAGTACTTC. Its translation: CASSNGGRESYEQYF.